Described below is a single T cell receptor beta chain sequence and its context. Its antigen is still unknown. With a J-beta primer mix and a sample-barcoded 5' primer, a second PCR ran about 7 to 12 cycles. MiXCR was run by TCRdb on the 5' RACE reads, yielding one entry per CDR3 protein. The data hold 550,000 to 600,000 distinct CDR3 sequences, with around 48% observed a single time. Germline-derived CDR1 and CDR2 are SEHNR and FQNEAQ (reference sequence). This CDR3 region has 15 residues. Deletions cut 0 bases from V and 8 bases from J, with 15 bases between. The source of the sample is a study of blood T cells in healthy people across ages. Findings and limits, study-wide: Unknown donor CMV status possibly confounded expanded clonotype changes.

The chain carries TRBV7-9 and TRBJ2-3, with D possibly called TRBD1 or TRBD2 (5 bases each). The sequenced material came from blood. The sequence was collected from a man aged 80 or over in good health. DNA of the CDR3: TGTGCCAGCAGCTTAGCAACCGGGACCGATAGTACGCAGTATTTT. Translating gives CASSLATGTDSTQYF. Together with reference TRBV7-9 and TRBJ2-3, the CDR3 gives the full variable domain: DTGVSQNPRHKITKRGQNVTFRCDPISEHNRLYWYRQTLGQGPEFLTYFQNEAQLEKSRLLSDRFSAERPKGSFSTLEIQRTEQGDSAMYLCASSLATGTDSTQYFGPGTRLTVL.